These 9 T cell receptor beta chains were all obtained from the same sample, sequenced in a study of response to subunit inactivated influenza vaccine. TCRdb re-derived calls from the RT-PCR reads in MiXCR, one entry per CDR3 protein. Among 560,000 or so distinct CDR3 sequences listed, 7.6% were seen once. This sample comprised PBMCs from blood, obtained 23 to 25 months after vaccination. These receptors were obtained from a man aged 50 to 75 who received an inactivated influenza vaccine.

The chain is built from TRBV6-1 and TRBJ2-4; D perhaps matches TRBD1 (6 bases). V dropped 1 base and J dropped 0 bases, with 13 bases sitting between them. The CDR3 consists of 17 residues. Germline CDR1 reads MNHNS; CDR2 reads SASEGT. For the CDR3, the DNA is TGTGCCAGCAGTGAAGTCCTCGGACAGTTAGCCAAAAACATTCAGTACTTC. The encoded protein is CASSEVLGQLAKNIQYF.

This clonotype was detected ten times or more. For the CDR3, the DNA is TGTGCCAGCAGCCCATTGAGCCCGGGACAGGGGAGTGAAGCTTTCTTT. Its translation is CASSPLSPGQGSEAFF. The chain combines TRBV3-1 with TRBJ1-1; TRBD1 aligns across 10 bases. Trimming removed 4 bases from V and 7 bases from J; junction bases left unmatched: 12. Germline assignment: CDR1 LGHDT and CDR2 YNNKEL (reference sequence). The CDR3 is made up of 16 amino acids.

On this clonotype: At one end, the junction sequence differs from germline, possibly due to a read error. The chain combines TRBV12-3 or TRBV12-4 with TRBJ2-3; D is uncertain. This CDR3 spans 14 amino acids. DNA of the CDR3: TGTGACAGCAGTTTTGGACGGTCATTCGATACGCAGTATTTT. Translation: CDSSFGRSFDTQYF.

This clonotype was recorded a few times. This sequence joins TRBV4-2 and TRBJ2-3; D is possibly TRBD1 or TRBD2 (5 bases each). CDR3 length: 13 amino acids. Germline V gives CDR1 LGHNA, CDR2 YNFKEQ. V lost 4 bases to trimming and J lost 6 bases, with 11 bases between them. CDR3 loop: CASSPWDDDTQYF. CDR3 in DNA: TGTGCCAGCAGCCCTTGGGACGACGATACGCAGTATTTT.

In its sample, this clonotype was seen a few times. The chain joins TRBV19 to TRBJ2-4; TRBD1 matches at 9 bases. Germline V gene lookup returns CDR1 LNHDA and CDR2 SQIVND (reference sequence). The length of the CDR3 is 13 residues. J lost 3 bases, V lost 8 bases, and 2 bases had no gene match. In nucleotides, the CDR3 is TGTGCCAGTTGGGACAGGGTCAAAAACATTCAGTACTTC. It specifies CASWDRVKNIQYF.

This clonotype was recorded at least ten times. The chain combines TRBV5-6 with TRBJ2-7; D is perhaps TRBD2 (5 bases). From germline, CDR1 is SGHDT and CDR2 YYEEEE. The CDR3 extends over 14 amino acids. Deletions cut 2 bases from V and 6 bases from J, with 15 bases between. The CDR3 sequence: CASSFIGMGIEQYF. CDR3 bases: TGTGCCAGCAGCTTTATCGGGATGGGTATCGAGCAGTACTTC. The variable domain in full, with the rest retrieved from reference TRBV5-6 and TRBJ2-7, is DAGVTQSPTHLIKTRGQQVTLRCSPKSGHDTVSWYQQALGQGPQFIFQYYEEEERQRGNFPDRFSGHQFPNYSSELNVNALLLGDSALYLCASSFIGMGIEQYFGPGTRLTVT.

This clonotype came up a few times. This chain links TRBV24-1 with TRBJ2-2, with 9 bases fitting TRBD1. Germline-derived CDR1 and CDR2 are KGHDR and SFDVKD. CDR3 length: 15 residues. With V trimmed by 7 bases and J by 7 bases, 9 bases remained unmatched. The CDR3 DNA sequence: TGTGCCACCAGCGCCGGGACAGGGCTTATCGGGGAGCTGTTTTTT. Encoded protein: CATSAGTGLIGELFF.

The V gene is TRBV6-2 or TRBV6-3, the J gene TRBJ2-7; D unresolved. The CDR3 consists of 14 residues. V was clipped by 0 bases and J by 7 bases, with 13 bases between them. The germline V gene encodes CDR1 MNHEY and CDR2 SVGEGT. The CDR3, as DNA: TGTGCCAGCAGTTACTCGATGGTCTCGCTGGAGCAGTACTTC. Translating it yields CASSYSMVSLEQYF.

The rearrangement links TRBV11-2 to TRBJ2-2, with 9 positions matching TRBD2. The CDR3 contains 15 residues. Germline-derived CDR1 and CDR2 are SGHAT and FQNNGV. The junction had 7 bases not matched to a gene; V was cut back by 5 bases and J by 6 bases. In nucleotides, the CDR3 is TGTGCCAGCAGCCTGGGACTAGCCTCATCCGGGGAGCTGTTTTTT. Its protein product is CASSLGLASSGELFF. The whole variable domain, remainder taken from reference TRBV11-2 and TRBJ2-2, is EAGVAQSPRYKIIEKRQSVAFWCNPISGHATLYWYQQILGQGPKLLIQFQNNGVVDDSQLPKDRFSAERLKGVDSTLKIQPAKLEDSAVYLCASSLGLASSGELFFGEGSRLTVL.